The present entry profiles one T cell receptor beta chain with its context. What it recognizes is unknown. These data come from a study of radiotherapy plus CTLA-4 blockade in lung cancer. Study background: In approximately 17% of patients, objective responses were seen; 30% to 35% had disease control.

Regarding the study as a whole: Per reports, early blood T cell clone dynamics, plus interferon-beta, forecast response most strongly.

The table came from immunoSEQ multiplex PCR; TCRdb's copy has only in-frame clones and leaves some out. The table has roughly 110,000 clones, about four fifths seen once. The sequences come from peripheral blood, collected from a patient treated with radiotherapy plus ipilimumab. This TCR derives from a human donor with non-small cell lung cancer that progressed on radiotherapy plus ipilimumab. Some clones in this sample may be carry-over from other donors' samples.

CDR3 protein: CASSPVAKGNTEAFF. The CDR3 DNA reads as TGTGCCAGCAGCCCGGTAGCGAAAGGGAACACTGAAGCTTTCTTT. The rearrangement links TRBV7-9 to TRBJ1-1; no clear D gene. The CDR3 runs to 15 residues. Trimming cost V 5 bases and J 1 base, with 14 bases left between them. Germline CDR1 SEHNR, CDR2 FQNEAQ (reference sequence).